This note documents a single T cell receptor beta chain sequence. Germline V lookup: CDR1 SGDLS, CDR2 YYNGEE. Trimming left V 4 bases short and J 0 bases short, with 14 bases between. This CDR3 has 16 residues. This record belongs to a study of T cell changes during pregnancy in multiple sclerosis. Sequencing used immunoSEQ multiplex PCR; TCRdb keeps in-frame clones, though not all of them. The table has just over 35,000 clones, around 93% seen once. This chain connects TRBV9 to TRBJ2-4; weak D call: TRBD1 (6 bases). This clonotype was sampled from a female donor with multiple sclerosis, enrolled in a pregnancy study. This material consisted of CD4+ T cells from peripheral blood mononuclear cells, taken in the first trimester of pregnancy. CDR3 DNA sequence: TGTGCCAGCAGCTCGGCCGGACAGCTAGCCAAAAACATTCAGTACTTC. As protein: CASSSAGQLAKNIQYF.